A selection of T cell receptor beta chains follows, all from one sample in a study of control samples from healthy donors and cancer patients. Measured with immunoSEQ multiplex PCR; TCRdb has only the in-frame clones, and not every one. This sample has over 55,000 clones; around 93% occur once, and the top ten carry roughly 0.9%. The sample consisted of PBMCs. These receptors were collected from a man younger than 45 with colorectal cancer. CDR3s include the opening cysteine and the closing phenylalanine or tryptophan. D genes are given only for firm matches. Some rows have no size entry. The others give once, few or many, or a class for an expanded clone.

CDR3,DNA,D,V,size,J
CASRGQGENTEAFF,TGTGCCAGCAGAGGACAGGGGGAGAACACTGAAGCTTTCTTT,TRBD1,TRBV6-1,NA,TRBJ1-1
CASSYGGTREDTQYF,TGTGCCAGCAGTTACGGAGGGACGAGGGAAGATACGCAGTATTTT,NA,TRBV6-2/TRBV6-3,NA,TRBJ2-3
CASSLDTSYNSPLHF,TGCGCCAGCAGCTTAGACACCTCCTATAATTCACCCCTCCACTTT,NA,TRBV5-1,NA,TRBJ1-6
CASSQGTNEKLFF,TGTGCCAGTAGCCAGGGGACTAATGAAAAACTGTTTTTT,NA,TRBV19,NA,TRBJ1-4
CASSVHAISGQGSYEQFF,TGTGCCAGCAGTGTCCATGCTATCTCGGGACAGGGATCGTATGAGCAGTTCTTC,TRBD1,TRBV6-1,NA,TRBJ2-1
CASVGASYNEQFF,TGTGCCAGCGTGGGGGCCTCGTACAATGAGCAGTTCTTC,NA,TRBV3-1/TRBV3-2,NA,TRBJ2-1
CASSQSGGGYTF,TGCGCCAGCAGTCAATCGGGGGGTGGCTACACCTTC,NA,TRBV23-1,once,TRBJ1-2
CASSLSILQGGYGYTF,TGCGCCAGCAGCCTGAGCATCCTACAGGGAGGCTATGGCTACACCTTC,NA,TRBV4-1,NA,TRBJ1-2
CASSQDQAEANTGELFF,TGCGCCAGCAGCCAAGATCAGGCAGAGGCGAACACCGGGGAGCTGTTTTTT,NA,TRBV4-3,NA,TRBJ2-2
CASSPVVDGNTIYF,TGTGCCAGCTCACCAGTGGTGGATGGAAACACCATATATTTT,NA,TRBV18,NA,TRBJ1-3
CASSSRMDSPLHF,TGTGCCAGCAGTTCCCGGATGGATTCACCCCTCCACTTT,NA,TRBV6-5,NA,TRBJ1-6
CAWKTVGNSPLHF,TGTGCCTGGAAGACAGTGGGTAATTCACCCCTCCACTTT,NA,TRBV30,NA,TRBJ1-6
CASSQEASGHVAKNIQYF,TGTGCCAGCAGCCAAGAAGCCTCGGGACACGTAGCCAAAAACATTCAGTACTTC,NA,TRBV3-1/TRBV3-2,NA,TRBJ2-4
CASSPGQGARGYTF,TGCGCCAGCAGCCCTGGGCAGGGGGCGCGTGGCTACACCTTC,TRBD1,TRBV5-1,NA,TRBJ1-2
CATSRGRIQNIQYF,TGTGCCACCAGCAGAGGTCGGATCCAAAACATTCAGTACTTC,NA,TRBV15,NA,TRBJ2-4
CASSYYQGNEQFF,TGTGCCAGCAGTTATTATCAGGGTAATGAGCAGTTCTTC,NA,TRBV6-2/TRBV6-3,NA,TRBJ2-1
CASSLFAPFLTTDGYTF,TGTGCCAGCAGTTTATTCGCTCCGTTTTTGACAACGGACGGCTACACCTTC,NA,TRBV27,NA,TRBJ1-2
CASSSPTGTGGIRNTGELFF,TGTGCCAGCAGCTCCCCTACCGGGACAGGGGGGATCCGGAACACCGGGGAGCTGTTTTTT,TRBD1,TRBV6-6,NA,TRBJ2-2
CASSLTADYNNEQFF,TGTGCCAGCTCACTTACAGCGGACTACAACAATGAGCAGTTCTTC,NA,TRBV18,NA,TRBJ2-1
CASSITGAYEQFF,TGTGCCAGCAGCATAACAGGGGCCTATGAGCAGTTCTTC,TRBD1,TRBV6-6,NA,TRBJ2-1
CASSLEATGSRETQYF,TGTGCCAGCAGCTTGGAAGCGACAGGGTCGAGAGAGACCCAGTACTTC,TRBD1,TRBV7-2,NA,TRBJ2-5
CASTPDRIYGYTF,TGTGCCAGTACCCCGGACAGGATCTATGGCTACACCTTC,TRBD1,TRBV19,NA,TRBJ1-2
CSVEDGGKAFF,TGCAGCGTTGAAGACGGTGGTAAAGCTTTCTTT,NA,TRBV29-1,NA,TRBJ1-1
CASSFFGIKAFF,TGTGCCAGCAGTTTTTTCGGGATCAAGGCTTTCTTT,NA,TRBV12-3/TRBV12-4,NA,TRBJ1-1
CASSRGWGFYNEQFF,TGTGCCAGCAGCCGAGGTTGGGGGTTCTACAATGAGCAGTTCTTC,NA,TRBV5-8,NA,TRBJ2-1
CASWGWDYGYTF,TGTGCCAGCTGGGGGTGGGACTATGGCTACACCTTC,NA,TRBV9,NA,TRBJ1-2
CASSRQAYEQYF,TGCGCCAGCAGTAGACAGGCCTACGAGCAGTACTTC,NA,TRBV10-2,NA,TRBJ2-7
CASSLGGTGDSPLHF,TGTGCCAGCAGCTTAGGAGGGACAGGGGATTCACCCCTCCACTTT,TRBD1,TRBV7-9,few,TRBJ1-6